This passage covers 20 T cell receptor beta chains from one sample sequenced in a study of shared T cell receptors in the human thymus. Here immunoSEQ multiplex PCR was the method, and the copy in TCRdb shows in-frame clones only, minus some. The table lists hundreds of thousands of clones, over 75% of them singletons. This sample also belongs to another study, concerning human thymus T cells.

The specimen sequenced was thymocytes. All receptors come from a boy under two years old with a congenital heart defect.

The chain is built from TRBV14 and TRBJ2-1, with 8 bases that match TRBD2. The V gene end was trimmed by 3 bases and the J gene end by 6 bases; junction bases not matched to a gene: 13. CDR1 SGHDN and CDR2 FVKESK come from the germline V gene. The CDR3 has 17 residues. This CDR3 reads CASSQGAGGAFGNEQFF. CDR3 sequence (DNA): TGTGCCAGCAGCCAGGGCGCCGGGGGGGCCTTTGGCAATGAGCAGTTCTTC.

The chain joins TRBV12-5 to TRBJ2-2; D is ambiguous. This CDR3 region has 12 residues. Trimming took 4 bases from V and 8 from J, leaving 8 bases between them. In germline, CDR1 is LGHNT, CDR2 FRNRAP. CDR3 DNA sequence: TGTGCTAGTGGTTACTTATCGGGGGAGCTGTTTTTT. It yields the protein CASGYLSGELFF.

This clone was counted only a few times. The gene calls are TRBV5-6 and TRBJ1-1, with a weak D call TRBD1 (5 bases). CDR3 length equals 15 residues. The germline V gene has CDR1 SGHDT and CDR2 YYEEEE. V gave up 0 bases and J gave up 1 base, with 10 bases separating them. CDR3 in DNA: TGTGCCAGCAGCTTGGACAGGCCGGCGAACACTGAAGCTTTCTTT. This codes for CASSLDRPANTEAFF.

The CDR3 coding sequence is TGTGCCAGCAGCCCGGGACAGGGGAGGGGAGAGACCCAGTACTTC. Protein sequence: CASSPGQGRGETQYF. V gene TRBV9 combines with J gene TRBJ2-5; 10 bases align to TRBD1. With 4 bases clipped from V and 4 bases from J, the junction kept 7 bases outside the gene matches. Germline CDR1 SGDLS, CDR2 YYNGEE. This CDR3 region has 15 residues.

V and J are TRBV2 and TRBJ2-7; TRBD2 is a possible D gene (6 bases). CDR1 SNHLY and CDR2 FYNNEI come from the germline V gene. V was trimmed by 3 bases and J by 4 bases, leaving 16 bases between them. The CDR3 consists of 15 residues. CDR3 loop: CASSERGDLGYEQYF. DNA of the CDR3: TGTGCCAGCAGTGAGAGAGGGGACTTGGGGTACGAGCAGTACTTC.

There are a few counts of this clone. The chain uses TRBV5-1 and TRBJ2-1; possible D gene TRBD1, 6 bases. V lost 7 bases, J lost 7 bases, and 9 bases lay in between. Germline assignment: CDR1 SGHRS and CDR2 YFSETQ. The CDR3 has 11 residues. The CDR3 reads CASGQGNEQFF. CDR3 coding DNA: TGCGCCAGCGGCCAGGGGAATGAGCAGTTCTTC.

The rearrangement joins TRBV29-1 to TRBJ2-1; D is possibly TRBD2 (6 bases). The CDR3 loop spans 15 amino acids. Trimming left V 4 bases short and J 5 bases short, with 18 bases between. Per the germline V gene, CDR1 is SQVTM and CDR2 is ANQGSEA. CDR3 DNA sequence: TGCAGCGTTGCCCTGGGGCTAGCGCCTGACAATGAGCAGTTCTTC. It encodes CSVALGLAPDNEQFF.

This rearrangement joins TRBV28 to TRBJ1-6, with TRBD1 identical over 8 bases. CDR1 and CDR2 (germline): MDHEN, SYDVKM. The CDR3 contains 17 residues. The V gene end was trimmed by 5 bases and the J gene end by 8 bases; junction bases not matched to a gene: 14. CDR3 sequence reads: CASSESGGASTDSPLHF. CDR3 in DNA: TGTGCCAGCAGTGAATCAGGGGGCGCAAGCACGGATTCACCCCTCCACTTT. Full variable domain (outside the CDR3, taken from reference TRBV28 and TRBJ1-6): DVKVTQSSRYLVKRTGEKVFLECVQDMDHENMFWYRQDPGLGLRLIYFSYDVKMKEKGDIPEGYSVSREKKERFSLILESASTNQTSMYLCASSESGGASTDSPLHFGNGTRLTVT.

The chain employs TRBV9 and TRBJ2-7; 12 bases match TRBD2. Germline CDR1 and CDR2: SGDLS and YYNGEE. The CDR3 totals 21 residues. The junction had 16 bases not matched to a gene; V was cut back by 0 bases and J by 0 bases. CDR3 sequence: CASSVVLAGGRPRRPSYEQYF. CDR3 nucleotides: TGTGCCAGCAGCGTAGTACTAGCGGGGGGCCGACCTCGGAGGCCCTCCTACGAGCAGTACTTC.

The rearrangement joins TRBV29-1 to TRBJ2-2, with 9 positions matching TRBD1. V was clipped by 7 bases and J by 4 bases; unmatched bases: 7. The CDR3 runs to 14 residues. The germline gives CDR1 SQVTM, CDR2 ANQGSEA. CDR3 in amino acids: CSARDRVGTGELFF. In DNA form, the CDR3 reads TGCAGCGCCCGGGACAGGGTCGGCACCGGGGAGCTGTTTTTT.

This chain connects TRBV7-2 to TRBJ1-1; D perhaps matches TRBD1 (5 bases). This CDR3 comprises 15 residues. Germline CDR1 is SGHTA and CDR2 is FQGNSA. V dropped 10 bases and J dropped 3 bases, with 21 bases sitting between them. Here the CDR3 reads CAIPQPGVVDTEAFF. The CDR3 DNA reads TGTGCCATCCCACAACCGGGGGTTGTGGACACTGAAGCTTTCTTT.

This clone was seen a handful of times. The rearrangement uses TRBV2 and TRBJ2-7; 8 bases map to TRBD1. The ends lost 3 bases at V and 5 bases at J; junction bases unmatched: 12. The CDR3 is 16 residues long. CDR1 is SNHLY, CDR2 FYNNEI, per germline. CDR3 DNA: TGTGCCAGCAGTGACCCAGGGGGCCTCAGAAAAGACGAGCAGTACTTC. This codes for CASSDPGGLRKDEQYF.

The chain joins TRBV12-5 to TRBJ1-3, with D maybe TRBD1 (6 bases). V was trimmed by 0 bases and J by 0 bases, leaving 15 bases between them. CDR1 is LGHNT and CDR2 is FRNRAP in the germline V gene. There are 18 residues in the CDR3. This CDR3 is CASGLVLRTDISGNTIYF. The CDR3 DNA reads as TGTGCTAGTGGTTTGGTACTTCGGACAGATATCTCTGGAAACACCATATATTTT.

The rearrangement links TRBV4-3 to TRBJ2-5; 7 bases are shared with TRBD1. CDR3 size: 15 residues. J lost 5 bases, V lost 4 bases, and 10 bases had no gene match. The germline gives CDR1 LGHNA, CDR2 YSLEER. The CDR3 nucleotides are TGCGCCAGCAGCCTGATACAGGGGACGGAGGAGACCCAGTACTTC. The encoded protein is CASSLIQGTEETQYF.

The rearrangement joins TRBV11-2 to TRBJ1-4; TRBD1 is a possible D gene (5 bases). Germline loops: CDR1 SGHAT, CDR2 FQNNGV. This CDR3 has 14 residues. V was pared by 5 bases and J by 6 bases, with 13 bases between. The CDR3 region has the DNA TGTGCCAGCAGCCAAGGGGAAGGGCATGAAAAACTGTTTTTT. Its protein product is CASSQGEGHEKLFF.

The rearrangement joins TRBV5-1 to TRBJ1-1; 8 bases map to TRBD1. The CDR3 runs 16 residues. J gave up 1 base and V 0 bases, and 5 bases lay outside the gene matches. Germline V gives CDR1 SGHRS, CDR2 YFSETQ. As DNA, the CDR3 is TGCGCCAGCAGCTTGGAGTCCGACAGGGGGAACACTGAAGCTTTCTTT. Encoded protein: CASSLESDRGNTEAFF. Based on the CDR3 plus reference TRBV5-1 and TRBJ1-1, the full variable domain is KAGVTQTPRYLIKTRGQQVTLSCSPISGHRSVSWYQQTPGQGLQFLFEYFSETQRNKGNFPGRFSGRQFSNSRSEMNVSTLELGDSALYLCASSLESDRGNTEAFFGQGTRLTVV.

This clone was picked up a small number of times. The chain recombines TRBV19 with TRBJ2-4, with 8 bases fitting TRBD1. CDR1 and CDR2 from the germline V gene are LNHDA and SQIVND (reference sequence). The CDR3 contains 17 residues. V lost 5 bases and J lost 0; bases outside the gene matches: 9. The chain's CDR3 is CASSLGQGPLAKNIQYF. The CDR3 nucleotides are TGTGCCAGTAGTCTCGGACAGGGACCCCTAGCCAAAAACATTCAGTACTTC.

The chain has TRBV7-9 and TRBJ1-6; D is possibly TRBD1 (5 bases). V gave up 2 bases and J gave up 6 bases, with 23 bases separating them. The CDR3 length is 19 residues. The germline V gene has CDR1 SEHNR and CDR2 FQNEAQ (reference sequence). CDR3 region: CASSLISGSGIQRNSPLHF. CDR3 sequence (DNA): TGTGCCAGCAGCTTAATTTCTGGGTCAGGGATCCAGCGTAATTCACCCCTCCACTTT.

The CDR3 here is CASSVDGRGSQYF. The DNA of the CDR3 is TGTGCCAGCAGCGTAGATGGGCGGGGGAGCCAGTACTTC. The J gene is TRBJ2-5, the V gene TRBV9, with 7 bases matching TRBD2. V dropped 0 bases and J dropped 10; count of bases not matched to a gene: 6. The CDR3 covers 13 residues. Germline CDR1 and CDR2: SGDLS and YYNGEE.

The V gene is TRBV7-9, the J gene TRBJ2-7, with TRBD2 matching 13 bases. From germline, CDR1 is SEHNR and CDR2 FQNEAQ (reference sequence). The CDR3 is 16 residues long. The ends lost 6 bases at V and 7 bases at J; junction bases unmatched: 12. Here the CDR3 DNA reads TGTGCCAGCAGTCGGAGACTAGCGGGAGGCTGGGGGGAGCAGTACTTC. This encodes CASSRRLAGGWGEQYF. Supplemented by reference TRBV7-9 and TRBJ2-7, the full variable domain reads DTGVSQNPRHKITKRGQNVTFRCDPISEHNRLYWYRQTLGQGPEFLTYFQNEAQLEKSRLLSDRFSAERPKGSFSTLEIQRTEQGDSAMYLCASSRRLAGGWGEQYFGPGTRLTVT.